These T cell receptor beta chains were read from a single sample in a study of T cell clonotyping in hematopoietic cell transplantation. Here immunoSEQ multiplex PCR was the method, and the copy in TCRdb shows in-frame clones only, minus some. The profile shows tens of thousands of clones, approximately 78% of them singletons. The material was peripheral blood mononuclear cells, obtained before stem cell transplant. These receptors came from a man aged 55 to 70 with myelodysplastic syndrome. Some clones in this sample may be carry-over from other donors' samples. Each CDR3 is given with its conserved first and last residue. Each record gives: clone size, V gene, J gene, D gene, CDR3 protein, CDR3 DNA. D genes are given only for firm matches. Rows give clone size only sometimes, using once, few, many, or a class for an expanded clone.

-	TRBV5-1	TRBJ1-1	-	CASSPLRGPNTEAFF	TGCGCCAGCAGCCCTCTCCGGGGCCCGAACACTGAAGCTTTCTTT
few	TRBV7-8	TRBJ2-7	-	CASSLVSGSSYEQYF	TGTGCCAGCAGCTTAGTCAGTGGCAGCTCCTACGAGCAGTACTTC
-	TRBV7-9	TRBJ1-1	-	CASREQGLNTEAFF	TGTGCCAGCAGGGAACAGGGTTTGAACACTGAAGCTTTCTTT
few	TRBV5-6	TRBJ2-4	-	CASSQNALAKNIQYF	TGTGCCAGCAGCCAAAATGCCTTAGCCAAAAACATTCAGTACTTC
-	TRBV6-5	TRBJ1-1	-	CASSYSPTNTEAFF	TGTGCCAGCAGTTACTCCCCGACTAACACTGAAGCTTTCTTT
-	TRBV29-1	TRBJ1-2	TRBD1	CSVGETGGYGYTF	TGCAGCGTTGGGGAGACAGGGGGTTATGGCTACACCTTC
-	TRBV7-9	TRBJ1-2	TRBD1	CASSPGQGRGYTF	TGTGCCAGCAGCCCGGGACAGGGTAGGGGCTACACCTTC
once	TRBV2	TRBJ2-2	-	CASSVGNTGELFF	TGTGCCAGCAGTGTGGGGAACACCGGGGAGCTGTTTTTT
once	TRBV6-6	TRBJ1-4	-	CATGTRGREGHEKLFF	TGTGCCACCGGGACTCGGGGGCGCGAGGGCCATGAAAAACTGTTTTTT
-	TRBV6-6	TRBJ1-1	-	CASRTQGTEAFF	TGTGCCAGCCGCACTCAGGGCACTGAAGCTTTCTTT
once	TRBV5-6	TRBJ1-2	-	CASSPLSQIAYGYTF	TGTGCCAGCAGCCCCCTTTCTCAAATAGCTTATGGCTACACCTTC
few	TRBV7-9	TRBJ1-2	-	CASSQGTNSRGYTF	TGTGCCAGCAGCCAAGGGACGAATTCGCGCGGCTACACCTTC
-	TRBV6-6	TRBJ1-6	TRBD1	CASTRGQDDNSPLHF	TGTGCCAGCACACGCGGACAGGACGATAATTCACCCCTCCACTTT
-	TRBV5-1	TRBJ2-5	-	CASSLAMLRSRETQYF	TGCGCCAGCAGCTTGGCCATGTTGCGGAGTAGGGAGACCCAGTACTTC
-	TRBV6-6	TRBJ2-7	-	CASARPGSYEQYF	TGTGCCAGCGCTCGGCCCGGCTCCTACGAGCAGTACTTC
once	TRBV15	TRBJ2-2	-	CATSRDGRITGELFF	TGTGCCACCAGCAGAGATGGACGGATCACCGGGGAGCTGTTTTTT
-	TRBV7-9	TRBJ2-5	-	CASSPRWSLGETQYF	TGTGCCAGCAGCCCCCGGTGGAGCCTGGGGGAGACCCAGTACTTC
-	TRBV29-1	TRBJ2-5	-	CSVEPSQIRETQYF	TGCAGCGTTGAACCGTCGCAAATAAGGGAGACCCAGTACTTC
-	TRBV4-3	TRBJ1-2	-	CASSQDPRALPNYGYTF	TGCGCCAGCAGCCAAGATCCCAGGGCGCTGCCTAACTATGGCTACACCTTC
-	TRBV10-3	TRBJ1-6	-	CAISEAPYNSPLHF	TGTGCCATCAGTGAGGCACCTTATAATTCACCCCTCCACTTT
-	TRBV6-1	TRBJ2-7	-	CASTQQGYEQYF	TGTGCCAGCACCCAGCAGGGTTACGAGCAGTACTTC
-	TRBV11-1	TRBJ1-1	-	CASSLYPRFKDRMNTEAFF	TGTGCCAGCAGCCTCTACCCTCGCTTTAAAGACAGGATGAACACTGAAGCTTTCTTT
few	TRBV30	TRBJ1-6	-	CARQTGANSPLHF	TGTGCCCGACAAACAGGAGCTAATTCACCCCTCCACTTT
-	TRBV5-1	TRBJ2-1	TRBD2	CASTTALTSGGYNEQFF	TGCGCCAGCACCACTGCACTAACTAGCGGGGGTTATAATGAGCAGTTCTTC
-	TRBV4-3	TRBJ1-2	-	CASSQGREGYGYTF	TGCGCCAGCAGCCAAGGCAGGGAAGGCTATGGCTACACCTTC
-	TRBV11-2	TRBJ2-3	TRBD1	CASSLVPGQGAADTQYF	TGTGCCAGCAGCTTAGTGCCGGGACAGGGGGCCGCAGATACGCAGTATTTT
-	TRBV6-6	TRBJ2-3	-	CASSYSLGSLTDTQYF	TGTGCCAGCAGTTACTCGCTAGGAAGCCTGACAGATACGCAGTATTTT
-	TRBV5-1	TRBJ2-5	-	CASSAGAGEEETQYF	TGCGCCAGCAGCGCGGGGGCGGGGGAGGAAGAGACCCAGTACTTC
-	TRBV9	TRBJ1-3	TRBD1	CASSEQGWSRGGNTIYF	TGTGCCAGCAGCGAGCAGGGATGGAGCAGGGGGGGAAACACCATATATTTT
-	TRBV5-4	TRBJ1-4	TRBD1	CASSRTGVDEKLFF	TGTGCCAGCAGCAGGACAGGGGTTGATGAAAAACTGTTTTTT
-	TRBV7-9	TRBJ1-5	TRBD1	CASSYGQGGQPQHF	TGTGCCAGCAGCTATGGACAGGGTGGTCAGCCCCAGCATTTT
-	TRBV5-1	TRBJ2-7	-	CASSLQGTSEQYF	TGCGCCAGCAGCTTACAGGGAACGAGCGAGCAGTACTTC
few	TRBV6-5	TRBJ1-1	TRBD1	CASSPSTGKAFF	TGTGCCAGCAGTCCATCGACAGGGAAGGCTTTCTTT
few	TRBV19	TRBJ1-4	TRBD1	CASSPKTGTGREKLFF	TGTGCCAGTAGTCCAAAAACCGGGACAGGGAGGGAAAAACTGTTTTTT
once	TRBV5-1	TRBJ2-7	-	CASSSTLDYEQYF	TGCGCCAGCAGCTCGACATTGGACTACGAGCAGTACTTC
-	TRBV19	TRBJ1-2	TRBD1	CASSFQGASGYTF	TGTGCCAGTAGTTTCCAGGGGGCGTCTGGCTACACCTTC
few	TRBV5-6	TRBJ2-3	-	CASSLGGGSWDF	TGTGCCAGCAGCTTAGGCGGGGGCTCGTGGGATTTT
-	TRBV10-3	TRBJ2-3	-	CAINQAGTDTQYF	TGTGCCATCAATCAGGCTGGCACAGATACGCAGTATTTT
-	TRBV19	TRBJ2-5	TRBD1	CASSMRGQGKETQYF	TGTGCCAGTAGTATGAGGGGGCAGGGTAAGGAGACCCAGTACTTC
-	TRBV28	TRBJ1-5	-	CASSARGGAGNQPQHF	TGTGCCAGCAGTGCCCGCGGGGGGGCGGGCAATCAGCCCCAGCATTTT
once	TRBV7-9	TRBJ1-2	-	CASSLVGREGDGYTF	TGTGCCAGCAGCTTAGTGGGCAGGGAAGGCGATGGCTACACCTTC
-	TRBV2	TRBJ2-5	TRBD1	CASSRQGFETQYF	TGTGCCAGCAGTCGACAGGGGTTCGAGACCCAGTACTTC